This TCR beta chain was sequenced for a study of blood T cell repertoires in COVID-19. Study overall: Specimens from acute and convalescent COVID-19 originated in the United States, Italy and Spain. Nucleic acid was either cDNA or gDNA, and it came from T cells, B-cell-depleted T cells, or PBMCs.

Original processing notes: Amplification of reference gene primers was used by the study to estimate nucleated cell counts. TCRdb's table, derived via immunoSEQ multiplex PCR, lists solely in-frame clones and lacks some. V and J calls and clone size follow that table, whereas D and trimming were derived from the DNA. The table lists a few hundred thousand clones, roughly 85% of them singletons. The sample taken for sequencing was peripheral blood. The origin of this receptor is a man aged 45-65 years with active or convalescent COVID-19.

CDR3 sequence: CASSQDGRGLDDYNEQFF. CDR3 sequence (DNA): TGCGCCAGCAGCCAAGACGGGCGGGGACTCGACGATTACAATGAGCAGTTCTTC. The rearrangement uses TRBV4-1 and TRBJ2-1, with TRBD2 as a possible D gene (6 bases). The CDR3 covers 18 residues. CDR1 and CDR2 (germline): MGHRA, YSYEKL. V dropped 0 bases and J dropped 4 bases, with 19 bases sitting between them.